This section outlines one TCR beta chain sequence together with its context. Its antigen is not known. This CDR3 region has 14 residues. Germline CDR1 reads LGHNA; CDR2 reads YNFKEQ. These data come from a study of monozygotic twins with inflammatory bowel disease. Study outcomes and limitations: Discrimination among different T cell subtypes was not achievable.

TCR libraries were prepared from 3,500 to 4,000 ng total RNA each. No DNA is given; TCRdb re-called the 5' RACE reads and lists each CDR3 protein once. The sample has 300,000 to 450,000 distinct CDR3 sequences, and its top ten clones hold just over 2.5%. The TCR originated in a human donor with ulcerative colitis or Crohn's disease, or a healthy co-twin of an affected twin (not recorded which). The chain links TRBV4-2 to TRBJ1-1; TCRdb's D call of TRBD1 is untestable without DNA. Source material: blood. The CDR3 sequence: CASSQDRDEAEAFF.